The present TCR beta chain was sequenced within a study of blood T cells in healthy people across ages. The use of a sample-barcoded 5' primer and a J-beta primer mix characterized a second PCR of roughly 7 to 11 cycles. All samples yielded 3 million or more CDR3-containing paired-end reads. TCRdb analysed the 5' RACE reads with MiXCR anew, one entry per CDR3 protein. The table has around 870,000 distinct CDR3 sequences, about 30% seen once. Study-level findings and limits: A conclusive naive versus antigen-experienced comparison was prevented by the unsorted PBMCs.

In the case of this clonotype: Its target is not known.

Germline CDR1 and CDR2: SGHTA and FQGNSA. The length of the CDR3 is 20 residues. Trimming cost V 1 base and J 0 bases; bases outside gene matches: 13. J is TRBJ2-1 and V is TRBV7-2; the match to TRBD2 covers 9 bases. The sequencing sample was made of blood. This clonotype was obtained from a woman of 80 years or more in good health. CDR3 sequence: CASSLGPSGVAVNSYNEQFF. The DNA for the CDR3 is TGTGCCAGCAGCTTAGGCCCTAGCGGGGTCGCGGTCAACTCCTACAATGAGCAGTTCTTC.